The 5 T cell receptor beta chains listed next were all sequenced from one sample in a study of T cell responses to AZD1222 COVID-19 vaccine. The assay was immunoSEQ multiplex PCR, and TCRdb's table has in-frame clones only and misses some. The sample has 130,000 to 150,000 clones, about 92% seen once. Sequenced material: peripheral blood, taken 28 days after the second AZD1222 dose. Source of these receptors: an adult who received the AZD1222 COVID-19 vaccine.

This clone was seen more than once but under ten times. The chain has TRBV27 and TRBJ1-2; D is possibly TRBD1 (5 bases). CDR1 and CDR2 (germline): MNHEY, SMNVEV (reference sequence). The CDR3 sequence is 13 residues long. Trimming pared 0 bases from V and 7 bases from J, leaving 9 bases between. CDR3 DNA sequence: TGTGCCAGCAGTTTATCAGGGACTTTTGGCTACACCTTC. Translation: CASSLSGTFGYTF.

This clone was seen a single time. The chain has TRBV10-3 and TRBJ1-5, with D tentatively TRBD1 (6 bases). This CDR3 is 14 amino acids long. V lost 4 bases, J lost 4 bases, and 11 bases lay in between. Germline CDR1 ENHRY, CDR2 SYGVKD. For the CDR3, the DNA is TGTGCCATCAGTGCTAGACAGGAAAATCAGCCCCAGCATTTT. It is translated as CAISARQENQPQHF.

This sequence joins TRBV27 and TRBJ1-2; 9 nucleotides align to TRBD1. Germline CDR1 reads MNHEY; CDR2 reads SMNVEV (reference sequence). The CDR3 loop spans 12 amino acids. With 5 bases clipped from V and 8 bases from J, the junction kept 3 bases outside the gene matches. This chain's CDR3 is CASSDRGYGYTF. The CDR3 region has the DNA TGTGCCAGCAGTGACAGGGGGTACGGCTACACCTTC.

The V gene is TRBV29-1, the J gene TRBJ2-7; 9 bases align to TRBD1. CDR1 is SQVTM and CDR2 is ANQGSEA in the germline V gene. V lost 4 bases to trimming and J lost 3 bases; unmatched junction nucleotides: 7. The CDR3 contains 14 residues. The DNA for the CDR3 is TGCAGCGTTGCCCTCGGACAGGGGATCTACGAGCAGTACTTC. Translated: CSVALGQGIYEQYF.

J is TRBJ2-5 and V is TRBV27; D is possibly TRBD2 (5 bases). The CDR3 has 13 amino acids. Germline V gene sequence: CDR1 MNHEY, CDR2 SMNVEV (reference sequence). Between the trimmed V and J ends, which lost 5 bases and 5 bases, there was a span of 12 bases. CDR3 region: CASSARGRETQYF. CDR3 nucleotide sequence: TGTGCCAGCAGTGCCCGGGGTCGGGAGACCCAGTACTTC.